Below, 29 T cell receptor beta chains from the same sample are listed, as sequenced in a study of shared T cell receptors in the human thymus. Using immunoSEQ multiplex PCR, the repertoire was profiled, and TCRdb retains in-frame clones only, with some absent. The sample includes approximately 760,000 clones, 70% to 90% seen only once; the top ten take about 0.011%. The same sample was also used in a study of human thymus T cells.

Source material: thymocytes. Receptors were obtained from a girl less than two years old with a congenital heart defect.

The chain employs TRBV6-1 and TRBJ1-2, with D hard to call. Trimming removed 9 bases at V and 1 base at J, with 12 bases between. CDR3 length: 13 residues. Germline values: CDR1 MNHNS, CDR2 SASEGT. CDR3 nucleotides: TGTGCCAGTACGGGAGAGCTTAACTATGGCTACACCTTC. Translated: CASTGELNYGYTF.

The chain combines TRBV9 with TRBJ2-3; D is ambiguous. The CDR3 is made up of 15 amino acids. Germline loops: CDR1 SGDLS, CDR2 YYNGEE. The V end lost 0 bases, the J end lost 6 bases, and 14 bases lay between the germline ends. The CDR3 sequence: CASSVDGVAGDTQYF. The CDR3 nucleotides read TGTGCCAGCAGCGTAGATGGTGTGGCAGGTGATACGCAGTATTTT.

This clone was counted a single time. The V gene is TRBV6-4, the J gene TRBJ1-4; a possible D gene is TRBD1 (6 bases). This CDR3 has 14 residues. The V end lost 3 bases, the J end lost 4 bases, and 9 bases lay between the germline ends. The germline CDR1 and CDR2 sequences are MRHNA and SNTAGT. CDR3 DNA: TGTGCCAGCAGTGAGTCCAGGGGTAATGAAAAACTGTTTTTT. Translated: CASSESRGNEKLFF.

The rearrangement uses TRBV2 and TRBJ2-3; D unresolved. The CDR3 length is 11 residues. Germline CDR1 reads SNHLY; CDR2 reads FYNNEI. V was trimmed by 7 bases and J by 4 bases, leaving 6 bases between them. The chain's CDR3 is CASTPSDTQYF. CDR3 DNA: TGTGCCAGCACCCCTTCAGATACGCAGTATTTT.

The chain carries TRBV5-1 and TRBJ1-1, with D maybe TRBD1 (5 bases). The germline V gene encodes CDR1 SGHRS and CDR2 YFSETQ. The CDR3 runs to 13 residues. V lost 6 bases and J 6 bases, leaving 15 bases between the germline ends. The CDR3 sequence is CASMSDRGAEAFF. The CDR3 bases are TGCGCCAGCATGTCCGACAGAGGAGCTGAAGCTTTCTTT.

This chain links TRBV30 with TRBJ2-3; D might be TRBD2 (5 bases). The V gene's germline CDR1 is GTSNPN and CDR2 SVGIG (reference sequence). CDR3 size: 12 residues. With 5 bases removed from V and 6 bases from J, the gap between germline ends came to 12 bases. CDR3 nucleotide sequence: TGTGCCTGGTCGGGATTGTTGGATACGCAGTATTTT. Its protein product is CAWSGLLDTQYF.

This chain joins TRBV15 and TRBJ2-7; no definite D call. Trimming took 2 bases from V and 0 from J, leaving 11 bases between them. The germline CDR1 and CDR2 sequences are LNHNV and YYDKDF (reference sequence). The CDR3 is 15 amino acids. CDR3 sequence reads: CATSRYKTHSYEQYF. CDR3 nucleotides: TGTGCCACCAGCAGATACAAGACACACTCCTACGAGCAGTACTTC.

The chain combines TRBV7-2 with TRBJ2-7; a weak D match, TRBD2 (6 bases). The germline gives CDR1 SGHTA, CDR2 FQGNSA. V was clipped by 1 base and J by 0 bases, with 19 bases between them. This CDR3 is built from 18 residues. The CDR3 nucleotides are TGTGCCAGCAGCTTAGTTGGAGGGACGGTCCCAAGCTCCTACGAGCAGTACTTC. It encodes CASSLVGGTVPSSYEQYF.

This clone showed up just a few times. V and J are TRBV10-1 and TRBJ2-5; 8 nucleotides match TRBD1. V lost 2 bases, J lost 2 bases, and 4 bases stayed unmatched. CDR3 length equals 15 residues. The germline V gene has CDR1 WNHNN and CDR2 SYGVQD (reference sequence). CDR3 DNA sequence: TGCGCCAGCAGTGAGGGACAGGGCGAACAAGAGACCCAGTACTTC. Translated: CASSEGQGEQETQYF.

The chain combines TRBV7-9 with TRBJ2-5, with 12 bases matching TRBD2. The J segment lost 9 bases and the V segment lost 5 bases, leaving 7 bases of the junction unmatched. Per germline, CDR1 SEHNR and CDR2 FQNEAQ (reference sequence). The CDR3 contains 14 residues. CDR3 sequence: CASSPLAGGTSQYF. CDR3 DNA: TGTGCCAGCAGCCCCCTAGCGGGGGGGACGTCCCAGTACTTC.

The chain joins TRBV7-9 to TRBJ1-4, with TRBD1 matching over 11 bases. Germline CDR1 SEHNR, CDR2 FQNEAQ (reference sequence). CDR3 size: 17 residues. Trimming at V came to 1 base and at J to 8 bases, leaving 9 bases not matched to a gene. CDR3 DNA sequence: TGTGCCAGCAGCTTAGTTAGGACAGGGGGCGATTCGGAAAAACTGTTTTTT. Its protein is CASSLVRTGGDSEKLFF.

The gene calls are TRBV6-1 and TRBJ1-6, with 7 nucleotides matching TRBD1. The CDR3 consists of 17 residues. Germline-derived CDR1 and CDR2 are MNHNS and SASEGT. V lost 2 bases, J lost 5 bases, and 9 bases stayed unmatched. The chain's CDR3 is CASSEKLKGQDNSPLHF. DNA for the CDR3: TGTGCCAGCAGTGAAAAGCTCAAAGGACAGGATAATTCACCCCTCCACTTT.

Concerning this clone itself: Other DNA variants within this sample encode the same CDR3. The chain links TRBV27 to TRBJ2-7, with D hard to call. Germline CDR1 and CDR2: MNHEY and SMNVEV (reference sequence). The CDR3 has 12 residues. V was pared by 4 bases and J by 0 bases, with 4 bases between. The CDR3 DNA is TGTGCCAGCAGTTCGAGCTCCTACGAGCAGTACTTC. Residues: CASSSSSYEQYF.

This sequence joins TRBV10-3 and TRBJ1-2; weak D call: TRBD1 (5 bases). CDR3 size: 13 residues. V lost 8 bases and J 5 bases, leaving 15 bases between the germline ends. CDR1 is ENHRY and CDR2 is SYGVKD in the germline V gene. The CDR3 is CAIGAGRSYGYTF. The CDR3 DNA is TGTGCCATCGGGGCAGGGCGGTCGTATGGCTACACCTTC.

In the case of this clone: The sample carries other DNA sequences with the same CDR3. The chain couples TRBV18 to TRBJ2-5; unclear D gene. Germline V gene sequence: CDR1 KGHSH, CDR2 LQKENI. The CDR3 is made up of 13 amino acids. V was pared by 1 base and J by 3 bases, with 6 bases between. CDR3 bases: TGTGCCAGCTCACCACGAGGTAAAGAGACCCAGTACTTC. Translated: CASSPRGKETQYF.

The rearrangement links TRBV19 to TRBJ1-2; a possible D gene is TRBD1 (5 bases). This CDR3 is 16 amino acids long. The V and J ends lost 5 bases and 4 bases respectively, with 20 bases between them. The V gene's germline CDR1 is LNHDA and CDR2 SQIVND (reference sequence). The CDR3 bases are TGTGCCAGTAGTTCCCGGAGCGGGGGGTCTTCCTATGGCTACACCTTC. Residues: CASSSRSGGSSYGYTF. The whole variable domain, remainder taken from reference TRBV19 and TRBJ1-2, is DGGITQSPKYLFRKEGQNVTLSCEQNLNHDAMYWYRQDPGQGLRLIYYSQIVNDFQKGDIAEGYSVSREKKESFPLTVTSAQKNPTAFYLCASSSRSGGSSYGYTFGSGTRLTVV.

V and J are TRBV12-5 and TRBJ1-6, with 7 nucleotides matching TRBD1. The CDR3 length is 16 residues. The germline V gene has CDR1 LGHNT and CDR2 FRNRAP. With V trimmed by 5 bases and J by 7 bases, 11 bases remained unmatched. The CDR3 bases are TGTGCTAGTGGTCTAACGGCGGGACAGCAAAATTCACCCCTCCACTTT. Translation: CASGLTAGQQNSPLHF.

The J gene is TRBJ1-3, the V gene TRBV12-5, with D unresolved. Per the germline V gene, CDR1 is LGHNT and CDR2 is FRNRAP. This CDR3 contains 13 residues. V lost 5 bases to trimming and J lost 7 bases, with 12 bases between them. CDR3 bases: TGTGCTAGTGGTCTGGGGTCGCGGAACACCATATATTTT. This gives the protein CASGLGSRNTIYF.

This clone occurred once. V is TRBV5-1 and J is TRBJ2-3; D not resolved. CDR3 length equals 17 residues. V was pared by 1 base and J by 0 bases, with 15 bases between. Germline CDR1 and CDR2: SGHRS and YFSETQ. In DNA, the CDR3 is TGCGCCAGCAGCTTGTTCGTGAGGCCCCCAAGCACAGATACGCAGTATTTT. This codes for CASSLFVRPPSTDTQYF.

The gene calls are TRBV19 and TRBJ2-7, with a tentative D call TRBD1 (6 bases). Trimming took 5 bases from V and 11 from J, leaving 28 bases between them. Germline V lookup: CDR1 LNHDA, CDR2 SQIVND (reference sequence). The CDR3 loop spans 16 amino acids. The CDR3 coding sequence is TGTGCCAGTAGTCCAAGATACCGGGACATACGCCACCGGGAGTACTTC. Protein product: CASSPRYRDIRHREYF.

The V gene is TRBV6-1, the J gene TRBJ1-2; TRBD1 might be the D (5 bases). V was clipped by 6 bases and J by 4 bases, with 9 bases between them. Germline lookup yields CDR1 MNHNS and CDR2 SASEGT. This CDR3 has 12 residues. CDR3 sequence reads: CASRQDGYGYTF. The DNA for the CDR3 is TGTGCCAGCAGACAGGACGGCTATGGCTACACCTTC.

The rearrangement links TRBV10-1 to TRBJ1-1; D is unresolved. V was trimmed by 4 bases and J by 9 bases, leaving 9 bases between them. The CDR3 loop spans 11 amino acids. From germline, CDR1 is WNHNN and CDR2 SYGVQD (reference sequence). CDR3 sequence reads: CASSAGSKAFF. DNA for the CDR3: TGCGCCAGCAGTGCTGGCTCCAAAGCTTTCTTT.

This clone was found a few times. The chain combines TRBV27 with TRBJ1-1; TRBD1 aligns across 7 bases. The junction had 11 bases not matched to a gene; V was cut back by 6 bases and J by 1 base. CDR3 length: 16 residues. Germline V gene sequence: CDR1 MNHEY, CDR2 SMNVEV (reference sequence). CDR3 sequence: CASRRRPGGTNTEAFF. The CDR3 region has the DNA TGTGCCAGCAGGCGACGCCCAGGGGGGACGAACACTGAAGCTTTCTTT.

The rearrangement links TRBV7-2 to TRBJ2-3, with 15 nucleotides matching TRBD2. The germline V gene encodes CDR1 SGHTA and CDR2 FQGNSA. The CDR3 runs to 17 residues. The trim removed 3 bases at V and 2 bases at J, leaving 3 bases unmatched. In DNA, the CDR3 is TGTGCCAGCAGCTTGGGACTAGCGGGGGGTAACACAGATACGCAGTATTTT. It encodes CASSLGLAGGNTDTQYF.

The chain joins TRBV2 to TRBJ2-1, with D perhaps matching TRBD2 (6 bases). V shed 1 base and J shed 4 bases, with 20 bases lying between them. The CDR3 has 18 amino acids. Germline CDR1 is SNHLY and CDR2 is FYNNEI. The DNA of the CDR3 is TGTGCCAGCAGTGAAGGGTCGGGAGCCTCGTTGATATACAATGAGCAGTTCTTC. Translated, it gives CASSEGSGASLIYNEQFF.

The CDR3 sequence is CASTRRTGVYEQYF. The CDR3 DNA is TGTGCCAGCACCCGGAGGACAGGGGTTTACGAGCAGTACTTC. V gene TRBV6-5 combines with J gene TRBJ2-7; 9 bases agree with TRBD1. CDR3 length equals 14 residues. CDR1 and CDR2 from the germline V gene are MNHEY and SVGAGI. Trimming took 7 bases from V and 4 from J; bases not matched to a gene: 8.

The rearrangement uses TRBV2 and TRBJ1-3, with TRBD1 as a possible D gene (5 bases). V lost 1 base, J lost 4 bases, and 11 bases lay in between. CDR1 and CDR2 from the germline V gene are SNHLY and FYNNEI. This CDR3 is built from 15 residues. CDR3 amino acids: CASSEVPGQGNTIYF. Written as DNA, the CDR3 is TGTGCCAGCAGTGAAGTGCCAGGGCAAGGAAACACCATATATTTT.

The chain links TRBV30 to TRBJ1-1; TRBD1 matches 8 bases. V shed 5 bases, J shed 3 bases, and the junction held 8 bases outside the gene matches. This CDR3 contains 14 residues. Looked up from germline, CDR1 is GTSNPN and CDR2 is SVGIG (reference sequence). CDR3 nucleotide sequence: TGTGCCTGGGCAACAGGGGGGAGGGACACTGAAGCTTTCTTT. Translation gives CAWATGGRDTEAFF.

V and J are TRBV25-1 and TRBJ2-1; D is perhaps TRBD2 (6 bases). V dropped 1 base and J dropped 7 bases, with 11 bases sitting between them. Germline lookup yields CDR1 MGHDK and CDR2 SYGVNS. The CDR3 contains 14 residues. For the CDR3, the DNA is TGTGCCAGCAGTGAATCGGAGGGCGGGAATGAGCAGTTCTTC. It codes for CASSESEGGNEQFF.